The 30 T cell receptor beta chains below were found in one sample sequenced in a study of cytomegalovirus exposure and HLA in healthy donors. Profiled with immunoSEQ multiplex PCR; TCRdb holds only in-frame clones, not every one. The sample lists tens of thousands of clones; around 90% were seen once. The sample was PBMCs. These receptors came from a woman younger than 35 in good health and CMV-seropositive.

The chain employs TRBV30 and TRBJ2-1; 7 bases agree with TRBD2. This CDR3 comprises 14 residues. The germline V gene has CDR1 GTSNPN and CDR2 SVGIG (reference sequence). J lost 1 base, V lost 2 bases, and 2 bases had no gene match. The CDR3 sequence is CAWSSGNSYNEQFF. As DNA, the CDR3 is TGTGCCTGGAGTAGCGGGAATTCCTACAATGAGCAGTTCTTC.

The genes are TRBV4-2 and TRBJ2-2; 8 positions agree with TRBD2. CDR1 is LGHNA and CDR2 is YNFKEQ in the germline V gene. This CDR3 comprises 16 residues. Germline trimming cut 4 bases from V and 3 bases from J; bases unmatched to any gene: 7. CDR3 DNA: TGTGCCAGCAGCCTGGCGGCACTAGCGGACACCGGGGAGCTGTTTTTT. This translates into CASSLAALADTGELFF.

The chain carries TRBV5-1 and TRBJ1-1, with 8 bases fitting TRBD1. Germline V gene lookup returns CDR1 SGHRS and CDR2 YFSETQ. Trimming at V came to 2 bases and at J to 5 bases, leaving 2 bases not matched to a gene. The CDR3 has 13 amino acids. The CDR3 DNA follows: TGCGCCAGCAGCTTACAGGGGGGAACTGAAGCTTTCTTT. Encoded protein: CASSLQGGTEAFF.

The chain employs TRBV5-6 and TRBJ1-1; 10 bases map to TRBD1. The V and J ends lost 0 bases and 0 bases, in that order; junction bases with no gene match: 2. From germline, CDR1 is SGHDT and CDR2 YYEEEE. The CDR3 is made up of 16 amino acids. CDR3 region: CASSLAGTGVNTEAFF. The CDR3 bases are TGTGCCAGCAGCTTGGCTGGGACAGGGGTGAACACTGAAGCTTTCTTT.

The chain combines TRBV5-5 with TRBJ1-2; D is uncertain. Germline assignment: CDR1 SGHKS and CDR2 YYEKEE (reference sequence). The length of the CDR3 is 14 residues. Trimming stripped 1 base from V and 5 bases from J, with 12 bases between. This CDR3 reads CASSLFSGDYGYTF. The CDR3 DNA follows: TGTGCCAGCAGCTTGTTTTCAGGCGATTATGGCTACACCTTC.

The chain joins TRBV21-1 to TRBJ2-7; the D segment call TRBD1 is taken from the table without a DNA check. TRBV21-1 is a documented pseudogene. The CDR3 totals 15 residues. CDR3 sequence reads: CASSRRTGEDDEQYF. CDR3 sequence (DNA): TGTGCCAGCAGCAGGCGGACAGGGGAGGACGACGAGCAGTACTTC.

J is TRBJ1-3 and V is TRBV7-8; 9 nucleotides line up with TRBD1. The CDR3 consists of 15 residues. Trimming cost V 1 base and J 2 bases; bases outside gene matches: 0. Germline CDR1 SGHVS, CDR2 FQNEAQ. CDR3: CASSLGTGAGNTIYF. The CDR3 bases are TGTGCCAGCAGCTTAGGGACAGGGGCTGGAAACACCATATATTTT.

V usage is TRBV5-6 and J usage is TRBJ1-2; D unresolved. V was shortened by 3 bases and J by 5 bases, with 17 bases between the two germline ends. CDR1 and CDR2 from the germline V gene are SGHDT and YYEEEE. This CDR3 is 15 amino acids long. The CDR3 nucleotides are TGTGCCAGCAGCTCGGAGGCATCTTCCCTTTATGGCTACACCTTC. As protein: CASSSEASSLYGYTF. The full variable domain, rest sourced from reference TRBV5-6 and TRBJ1-2, is DAGVTQSPTHLIKTRGQQVTLRCSPKSGHDTVSWYQQALGQGPQFIFQYYEEEERQRGNFPDRFSGHQFPNYSSELNVNALLLGDSALYLCASSSEASSLYGYTFGSGTRLTVV.

CDR3 DNA: TGCAGCGTTGCCGTAGGGGGCGTCAATGAGCAGTTCTTC. Protein: CSVAVGGVNEQFF. The chain employs TRBV29-1 and TRBJ2-1; TRBD1 agrees at 7 bases. The junction had 6 bases not matched to a gene; V was cut back by 4 bases and J by 6 bases. Germline V CDR1 and CDR2: SQVTM, ANQGSEA. The CDR3 contains 13 residues.

The chain has TRBV7-9 and TRBJ1-4; a possible D gene is TRBD1 (6 bases). Germline values: CDR1 SEHNR, CDR2 FQNEAQ (reference sequence). The CDR3 is 15 residues long. V lost 4 bases and J lost 5, with 14 bases in between. The CDR3 region has the DNA TGTGCCAGCAGCTCCCCCGGGGGGGCAAATGAAAAACTGTTTTTT. Translated, it gives CASSSPGGANEKLFF.

The gene calls are TRBV5-1 and TRBJ1-6; a weak D match, TRBD1 (5 bases). Trimming removed 3 bases at V and 5 bases at J, with 12 bases between. This CDR3 contains 15 residues. Looked up from germline, CDR1 is SGHRS and CDR2 is YFSETQ. The CDR3: CASSWGGTHNSPLHF. The CDR3 nucleotides read TGCGCCAGCAGCTGGGGAGGGACCCATAATTCACCCCTCCACTTT.

V gene TRBV10-3 combines with J gene TRBJ1-2, with 9 bases matching TRBD1. The CDR3 extends over 16 amino acids. Germline CDR1 and CDR2: ENHRY and SYGVKD. Trimming cost V 2 bases and J 4 bases; bases outside gene matches: 8. As DNA, the CDR3 is TGTGCCATCAGTGAGGAAAGGACAGGGGCTGGCTATGGCTACACCTTC. It is translated as CAISEERTGAGYGYTF.

The chain carries TRBV2 and TRBJ2-3, with D unclear. CDR3 length: 15 residues. Germline assignment: CDR1 SNHLY and CDR2 FYNNEI. Trimming took off 3 bases at V and 2 bases at J, with 12 bases between the two ends. The CDR3 nucleotides are TGTGCCAGCAGTGACGCGGAGAACCCCACAGATACGCAGTATTTT. Amino acids: CASSDAENPTDTQYF. Supplemented by reference TRBV2 and TRBJ2-3, the full variable domain reads EPEVTQTPSHQVTQMGQEVILRCVPISNHLYFYWYRQILGQKVEFLVSFYNNEISEKSEIFDDQFSVERPDGSNFTLKIRSTKLEDSAMYFCASSDAENPTDTQYFGPGTRLTVL.

CDR3 in DNA: TGTGCCAGCACCCCCGGGGGGGTGCAAGAGACCCAGTACTTC. Residues: CASTPGGVQETQYF. The chain links TRBV9 to TRBJ2-5; 8 nucleotides agree with TRBD2. Germline-derived CDR1 and CDR2 are SGDLS and YYNGEE. There are 14 residues in the CDR3. V shed 6 bases and J 2 bases; nucleotides not matched to a gene: 6.

The V call is TRBV30, the J call TRBJ2-3; D possibly corresponds to TRBD1 (6 bases). The CDR3 is made up of 16 amino acids. The germline gives CDR1 GTSNPN, CDR2 SVGIG (reference sequence). Deletions cut 2 bases from V and 0 bases from J, with 15 bases between. CDR3 loop: CAWSQENRVSTDTQYF. The DNA for the CDR3 is TGTGCCTGGAGTCAAGAAAACAGGGTTAGCACAGATACGCAGTATTTT. Using reference TRBV30 and TRBJ2-3 for the parts outside the CDR3, the full variable domain is SQTIHQWPATLVQPVGSPLSLECTVEGTSNPNLYWYRQAAGRGLQLLFYSVGIGQISSEVPQNLSASRPQDRQFILSSKKLLLSDSGFYLCAWSQENRVSTDTQYFGPGTRLTVL.

This chain connects TRBV5-1 to TRBJ2-7; D may be TRBD2 (5 bases). The CDR3 runs 16 residues. Trimming stripped 2 bases from V and 4 bases from J, with 19 bases between. CDR1 is SGHRS, CDR2 YFSETQ, per germline. The DNA for the CDR3 is TGCGCCAGCAGCTTACAAGCAAACCCGACTACTTACGAGCAGTACTTC. Its translation: CASSLQANPTTYEQYF.

The CDR3 DNA is TGTGCCAGTAGTATAGCAGGGGGCTACTCCTACGAGCAGTACTTC. It translates to CASSIAGGYSYEQYF. The chain uses TRBV19 and TRBJ2-7, with 8 nucleotides matching TRBD1. Looked up from germline, CDR1 is LNHDA and CDR2 is SQIVND (reference sequence). The CDR3 is made up of 15 amino acids. V lost 1 base, J lost 0 bases, and 2 bases stayed unmatched.

J is TRBJ2-2 and V is TRBV27; a possible D gene is TRBD2 (7 bases). The CDR3 is 18 amino acids. CDR1 and CDR2 (germline): MNHEY, SMNVEV (reference sequence). V shed 2 bases and J shed 0 bases, with 16 bases lying between them. The CDR3 DNA reads as TGTGCCAGCAGTTTAGAGGGGGGGAGAGCGGCGAACACCGGGGAGCTGTTTTTT. It specifies CASSLEGGRAANTGELFF.

V is TRBV4-2 and J is TRBJ2-7, with D tentatively TRBD1 (5 bases). The V end lost 6 bases, the J end lost 6 bases, and 18 bases lay between the germline ends. CDR1 LGHNA and CDR2 YNFKEQ come from the germline V gene. This CDR3 has 14 residues. The CDR3 spells CASRNAWTSSEQYF. Here the CDR3 DNA reads TGTGCCAGCAGAAATGCGTGGACAAGCTCCGAGCAGTACTTC.

V and J are TRBV10-1 and TRBJ2-3, with 10 bases aligning to TRBD1. V lost 3 bases, J lost 3 bases, and 3 bases stayed unmatched. The germline V gene has CDR1 WNHNN and CDR2 SYGVQD (reference sequence). This CDR3 has 15 amino acids. The CDR3 DNA sequence: TGCGCCAGCAGTGAAGGACAGGGGGATACAGATACGCAGTATTTT. This sequence encodes CASSEGQGDTDTQYF.

The V and J genes are TRBV19 and TRBJ2-1; 11 nucleotides match TRBD2. CDR1 LNHDA and CDR2 SQIVND come from the germline V gene (reference sequence). This CDR3 has 16 amino acids. J lost 4 bases, V lost 6 bases, and 8 bases had no gene match. CDR3 amino acids: CASSKTGLAVYNEQFF. The CDR3 coding sequence is TGTGCCAGTAGCAAGACGGGACTAGCGGTTTACAATGAGCAGTTCTTC.

This sequence joins TRBV6-1 and TRBJ2-5; 13 bases are a match to TRBD2. Trimming removed 3 bases from V and 7 bases from J; junction bases left unmatched: 5. This CDR3 region has 15 residues. In germline, CDR1 is MNHNS, CDR2 SASEGT. For the CDR3, the DNA is TGTGCCAGCAGTGAGGTCACTAGCGGGGGGGTGACCCAGTACTTC. The encoded protein is CASSEVTSGGVTQYF.

CDR3 residues: CASSLEVWTVGNQPQHF. DNA of the CDR3: TGTGCCAGCAGCTTAGAAGTCTGGACAGTTGGCAATCAGCCCCAGCATTTT. The chain carries TRBV7-6 and TRBJ1-5, with D maybe TRBD1 (6 bases). The CDR3 covers 17 residues. Germline V gene sequence: CDR1 SGHVS, CDR2 FNYEAQ. V was trimmed by 1 base and J by 2 bases, leaving 15 bases between them.

The genes are TRBV27 and TRBJ2-1; possible D gene TRBD2, 5 bases. The CDR3 sequence is 16 residues long. V lost 5 bases and J lost 3, with 17 bases in between. Per germline, CDR1 MNHEY and CDR2 SMNVEV (reference sequence). The CDR3 loop is CASSTKSGSLYNEQFF. The CDR3 nucleotides read TGTGCCAGCAGTACCAAAAGCGGTTCCCTCTACAATGAGCAGTTCTTC.

The rearrangement joins TRBV11-2 to TRBJ2-7; D is possibly TRBD2 (6 bases). CDR1 and CDR2 (germline): SGHAT, FQNNGV. This CDR3 is 15 amino acids long. V was trimmed by 1 base and J by 3 bases, leaving 13 bases between them. The CDR3, as DNA: TGTGCCAGCAGCTTAGCCTGGGTGCGGGGCTACGAGCAGTACTTC. It is translated as CASSLAWVRGYEQYF.

The chain joins TRBV27 to TRBJ2-4; a possible D gene is TRBD2 (6 bases). The CDR3 spans 16 residues. Germline values: CDR1 MNHEY, CDR2 SMNVEV (reference sequence). Trimming took off 6 bases at V and 0 bases at J, with 15 bases between the two ends. The CDR3 sequence is CASSLGGYLAKNIQYF. The CDR3 bases are TGTGCCAGCAGCCTCGGGGGTTATCTAGCCAAAAACATTCAGTACTTC.

This clone was recorded only once. This CDR3 is CSVIAGSTDTQYF. The CDR3 region has the DNA TGCAGCGTGATAGCGGGGTCTACAGATACGCAGTATTTT. The chain combines TRBV29-1 with TRBJ2-3; 8 nucleotides agree with TRBD2. CDR1 and CDR2 (germline): SQVTM, ANQGSEA. Trimming took 6 bases from V and 3 from J; bases not matched to a gene: 5. The CDR3 is 13 amino acids.

This chain uses TRBV4-1 with TRBJ2-1; weak D call: TRBD1 (6 bases). The V end lost 1 base, the J end lost 0 bases, and 13 bases lay between the germline ends. Germline-derived CDR1 and CDR2 are MGHRA and YSYEKL. This CDR3 is 17 amino acids long. The DNA for the CDR3 is TGCGCCAGCAGCCAAGCGTTACAGGGAAGCTCCTACAATGAGCAGTTCTTC. It is translated as CASSQALQGSSYNEQFF.

V gene TRBV19 combines with J gene TRBJ1-5; no definite D call. Trimming removed 8 bases at V and 0 bases at J, with 26 bases between. Germline V gene sequence: CDR1 LNHDA, CDR2 SQIVND (reference sequence). The CDR3 covers 19 residues. Written as DNA, the CDR3 is TGTGCCAGTGGGTTACAGTTCTCGGACGTTCGGGATAGCAATCAGCCCCAGCATTTT. Protein: CASGLQFSDVRDSNQPQHF.

This sequence joins TRBV9 and TRBJ1-1; a possible D gene is TRBD1 (5 bases). CDR3 length: 13 residues. CDR1 is SGDLS and CDR2 is YYNGEE in the germline V gene. The V end was cut by 2 bases, the J end by 6 bases, with 11 bases between. In DNA, the CDR3 is TGTGCCAGCAGCGTTGGGACTTTAGCTGAAGCTTTCTTT. This translates into CASSVGTLAEAFF.